This T cell receptor (beta chain) was found in a study of T-cell reconstitution after alpha-beta-depleted transplantation in children. Unique molecular identifiers were used to barcode this TCRbeta library. TCRdb itself ran the PCR reads through MiXCR, one entry per CDR3 protein. The data hold some 300,000 distinct CDR3 sequences, with around 7.1% observed a single time. General study findings and limits: T-cell counts and diversity at one year post-transplant came mainly from newly produced T cells.

This clonotype was counted between two and nine times. Its antigen remains unknown. This CDR3 has 13 residues. Germline CDR1 is DFQATT and CDR2 is SNEGSKA (reference sequence). Trimming took off 5 bases at V and 2 bases at J, with 12 bases between the two ends. Specimen: peripheral blood, collected 360 days after TCRalphabeta/CD19-depleted stem cell transplant. The chain uses TRBV20-1 and TRBJ2-5; D unresolved. The receptor was derived from a female patient between 2 and 15 years old who had a stem cell transplant for Fanconi anemia, so the T cells may come from the graft donor. The CDR3 loop is CSAGRTLQETQYF. The CDR3 region has the DNA TGCAGTGCTGGGCGGACCTTACAAGAGACCCAGTACTTC.